One T cell receptor (beta chain) is described in this entry. Its target is not known. It was RNA transcripts that yielded the amplified TCR beta CDR3 regions. HTBI primers were employed in a first-round RT-PCR of the TCR CDR3. TCRdb analysed the multiplex PCR reads with MiXCR anew, one entry per CDR3 protein. The table records about 590,000 distinct CDR3 sequences, around 14% of them present only once. The sample comes from a study of T cells in Graves' hyperthyroidism and ophthalmopathy. Across 18 months, stable Graves' hyperthyroidism was marked by no progression to ophthalmopathy. Diagnoses were made from clinical symptoms, serum measures (thyroxine and TRAb), thyroid ultrasound and orbital computed tomography. Findings and caveats of the study: Most clonotypes expanded in the thyroid (above 0.001) were also present in blood.

Between the trimmed V and J ends, which lost 5 bases and 11 bases, there was a span of 12 bases. From germline, CDR1 is DFQATT and CDR2 SNEGSKA (reference sequence). This CDR3 is built from 11 residues. The clonotype comes from a woman aged 25 to 39 with Graves' hyperthyroidism. The sequenced material came from blood. The rearrangement joins TRBV20-1 to TRBJ1-4; no clear D gene. The CDR3 loop is CSASPGAKLFF. The CDR3 bases are TGCAGTGCTTCGCCGGGAGCGAAACTGTTTTTT.